This entry is about one T cell receptor (beta chain). What it recognizes is unknown. The entry originates in a study of metastatic and nonmetastatic thyroid tumors. Turning to the study itself: Samples came from malignant and benign thyroid patients, and repertoires were compared across blood and tumor or nodule tissue.

No patient received treatment before thyroid surgery. Original processing methods: Construction of a distant-metastasis classifier for papillary thyroid cancer relied on CDR3 differences across clinicopathological groups. TCRdb reanalyzed the PCR reads with MiXCR. The V and J calls shown here were made by TCRdb, not taken from the authors' results. The table lists 13,000 or so clones, 25% to 35% of them singletons, with approximately 3.8% in the top ten. Study findings and constraints: TCR beta diversity was reportedly significantly higher in malignant thyroid tumors than benign nodules, in blood and tumor.

Germline loops: CDR1 SGHNT, CDR2 YYREEE (reference sequence). V was cut by 2 bases and J by 5 bases, with 17 bases left in between. The CDR3 has 16 amino acids. This rearrangement joins TRBV5-4 to TRBJ1-5; maybe TRBD1 (6 bases). Material for sequencing was blood. The clonotype was recovered from a female donor with papillary thyroid cancer or a benign thyroid nodule (not recorded which). Some clones in this sample may be carry-over from other donors' samples. Written as DNA, the CDR3 is TGTGCCAGCAGCTTTAAGACAGGTTCGGATGATCAGCCCCAGCATTTT. Its protein product is CASSFKTGSDDQPQHF.